These 10 T cell receptor beta chains originate from one sample sequenced in a study of shared clonotypes between healthy human individuals. TCRdb's table, derived via immunoSEQ multiplex PCR, lists solely in-frame clones and lacks some. The table has 1.5 million to 2.5 million clones, about 95% seen once; the top ten hold 1% to 1.5%. Only CD45RO-negative cells positively selected for CCR7 counted as naive CD8 cells, so terminally differentiated effector memory CD45RA+ cells were excluded. The sample taken for sequencing was naive CD8+ T cells sorted from blood. The origin of the receptors is a man between 18 and 35 years old in good health.

This clone occurred a few times. The chain joins TRBV2 to TRBJ2-7; no clear D. The CDR3 spans 12 residues. From germline, CDR1 is SNHLY and CDR2 FYNNEI. V was cut by 3 bases and J by 9 bases, with 12 bases left in between. In DNA, the CDR3 is TGTGCCAGCAGTGACCCACCGATAGGGCAGTACTTC. Amino acids: CASSDPPIGQYF.

For this clone: The same CDR3 is also encoded by other DNA sequences in this sample. The chain couples TRBV4-1 to TRBJ2-7; the D is unclear. Trimming left V 3 bases short and J 0 bases short, with 6 bases between. This CDR3 has 13 residues. Germline values: CDR1 MGHRA, CDR2 YSYEKL. CDR3 in DNA: TGCGCCAGCAGCCAGGCTCCCTCCTACGAGCAGTACTTC. It is translated as CASSQAPSYEQYF.

Regarding this clone: The same CDR3 can be traced to other DNA sequences in this sample. V is TRBV28 and J is TRBJ2-1, with 9 bases fitting TRBD2. The CDR3 consists of 13 residues. Trimming at V came to 5 bases and at J to 6 bases, leaving 2 bases not matched to a gene. CDR1 MDHEN and CDR2 SYDVKM come from the germline V gene. Here the CDR3 DNA reads TGTGCCAGCAGTCTTAGCGGGGGCAATGAGCAGTTCTTC. Amino acids: CASSLSGGNEQFF.

The rearrangement links TRBV7-9 to TRBJ1-4; 9 bases match TRBD1. The ends lost 5 bases at V and 3 bases at J; junction bases unmatched: 4. Germline V gene data show CDR1 as SEHNR and CDR2 as FQNEAQ (reference sequence). The CDR3 consists of 15 residues. The CDR3 DNA is TGTGCCAGCAGCCCTCGACAGGGGGCTAATGAAAAACTGTTTTTT. Amino acid sequence: CASSPRQGANEKLFF. Based on the CDR3 plus reference TRBV7-9 and TRBJ1-4, the full variable domain is DTGVSQNPRHKITKRGQNVTFRCDPISEHNRLYWYRQTLGQGPEFLTYFQNEAQLEKSRLLSDRFSAERPKGSFSTLEIQRTEQGDSAMYLCASSPRQGANEKLFFGSGTQLSVL.

The chain combines TRBV29-1 with TRBJ2-2; 14 nucleotides align to TRBD2. This CDR3 has 16 amino acids. Germline loops: CDR1 SQVTM, CDR2 ANQGSEA. V lost 7 bases to trimming and J lost 4 bases; unmatched junction nucleotides: 8. In nucleotides, the CDR3 is TGCAGCGGAGGCCCCGGGACTAGCGGGGGCACCGGGGAGCTGTTTTTT. Translating it yields CSGGPGTSGGTGELFF.

The chain employs TRBV6-1 and TRBJ1-2; 8 bases align to TRBD1. The V gene's germline CDR1 is MNHNS and CDR2 SASEGT. This CDR3 comprises 14 residues. V gave up 3 bases and J gave up 9 bases; unmatched junction bases: 9. CDR3 DNA sequence: TGTGCCAGCAGTGAGACAGGGGCCTATCCGAGCTACACCTTC. Residues: CASSETGAYPSYTF.

The chain has TRBV11-2 and TRBJ2-7; 8 nucleotides align to TRBD1. After removal of 1 base from V and 5 bases from J, the junction contained 4 bases not matched to a gene. This CDR3 contains 14 residues. Germline values: CDR1 SGHAT, CDR2 FQNNGV. The CDR3 DNA is TGTGCCAGCAGCTTAGGACAGGGGAGGAACGAGCAGTACTTC. Residues: CASSLGQGRNEQYF.

This chain's CDR3 is CASSSQWATEAFF. DNA for the CDR3: TGTGCCAGCAGTTCCCAGTGGGCCACTGAAGCTTTCTTT. The V and J genes are TRBV27 and TRBJ1-1; no firm D call. V shed 4 bases and J shed 4 bases, with 10 bases lying between them. The germline V gene has CDR1 MNHEY and CDR2 SMNVEV (reference sequence). This CDR3 is built from 13 residues.

The V gene is TRBV27, the J gene TRBJ2-3; 9 nucleotides match TRBD2. The CDR3 consists of 16 residues. Germline trimming cut 5 bases from V and 5 bases from J; bases unmatched to any gene: 11. Germline values: CDR1 MNHEY, CDR2 SMNVEV (reference sequence). This CDR3 is CASSPSSGEYLDTQYF. Written as DNA, the CDR3 is TGTGCCAGCAGTCCCTCTAGCGGGGAGTATCTAGATACGCAGTATTTT.

The rearrangement uses TRBV7-8 and TRBJ2-1, with D perhaps matching TRBD2 (5 bases). Germline CDR1 and CDR2: SGHVS and FQNEAQ. The germline V and J ends were trimmed by 6 bases and 10 bases, with 13 bases remaining between them. The CDR3 is 12 residues long. CDR3 in amino acids: CASRLFPGEQFF. The CDR3 DNA is TGTGCCAGCAGACTATTTCCGGGGGAGCAGTTCTTC.